Shown below are 17 T cell receptor beta chains from a single sample sequenced in a study of metastatic and nonmetastatic thyroid tumors (dated by TCRdb to about 2020). None of the patients had been given any treatment before thyroid surgery. The library was built by means of PCR. Sequencing was performed on an Illumina HiSeq 4000. In-frame beta chains were kept once TCRdb had trimmed the public reads at Q25 with fastp and called clones with MiXCR. This sample lists about 45,000 clones; roughly 3.2% were detected once. The ten largest make up roughly 9.1% of the sample. The specimen sequenced was blood. Receptors originate from a female donor with papillary thyroid cancer or a benign thyroid nodule (not recorded which). Some clones in this sample may be carry-over from other donors' samples.

In its sample, this clone was seen many times. The chain couples TRBV6-1 to TRBJ2-7; possibly TRBD2 for D (5 bases). This CDR3 comprises 13 residues. Germline V CDR1 and CDR2: MNHNS, SASEGT. Trimming took 4 bases from V and 4 from J, leaving 11 bases between them. CDR3 amino acids: CASSAFGSYEQYF. In nucleotides, the CDR3 is TGTGCCAGCAGTGCTTTTGGGAGTTACGAGCAGTACTTC.

This chain joins TRBV6-1 and TRBJ2-7; D not resolved. V was shortened by 10 bases and J by 2 bases, with 6 bases between the two germline ends. Germline V gives CDR1 MNHNS, CDR2 SASEGT. There are 10 residues in the CDR3. CDR3 amino acids: CAIGPYEQYF. The CDR3 DNA follows: TGTGCCATTGGCCCCTACGAGCAGTACTTC.

This clone was seen a handful of times. The gene calls are TRBV6-1 and TRBJ2-2; tentative D call: TRBD1 (6 bases). This CDR3 has 15 residues. Germline CDR1 and CDR2: MNHNS and SASEGT. Trimming cost V 6 bases and J 4 bases, with 15 bases left between them. This CDR3 reads CASRGVGAVTGELFF. CDR3 bases: TGTGCCAGCAGGGGGGTGGGGGCGGTCACCGGGGAGCTGTTTTTT.

This clone was counted ten times or more. The chain joins TRBV10-1 to TRBJ2-1, with 8 bases that match TRBD2. J was trimmed by 1 base and V by 4 bases; bases with no gene match: 3. Germline V gene lookup returns CDR1 WNHNN and CDR2 SYGVQD (reference sequence). This CDR3 has 15 residues. CDR3 nucleotides: TGCGCCAGCAGTGCGTCGGGAGGGTCCTACAATGAGCAGTTCTTC. Translated, it gives CASSASGGSYNEQFF.

In its sample, this clone was seen a few times. In DNA, the CDR3 is TGTGCCAGCAGCTTAGGGACTAGCGGGGCTGGGAGCCAGTACTTC. This gives the protein CASSLGTSGAGSQYF. This chain connects TRBV7-2 to TRBJ2-5; 12 positions agree with TRBD2. After removal of 1 base from V and 10 bases from J, the junction contained 7 bases not matched to a gene. The CDR3 sequence is 15 residues long. Germline lookup yields CDR1 SGHTA and CDR2 FQGNSA.

The V gene is TRBV12-3 or TRBV12-4, the J gene TRBJ1-4; possibly TRBD1 for D (6 bases). This CDR3 is built from 15 residues. The V end was cut by 6 bases, the J end by 8 bases, with 19 bases between. In nucleotides, the CDR3 is TGTGCCAGCAGCCATCGAGGGGGTCCTGCGGAAAAACTGTTTTTT. Its protein product is CASSHRGGPAEKLFF.

The chain joins TRBV7-2 to TRBJ2-1; D call uncertain. CDR1 is SGHTA and CDR2 is FQGNSA in the germline V gene. V was clipped by 5 bases and J by 0 bases, with 8 bases between them. The CDR3 is 14 amino acids. CDR3: CASSPQSSYNEQFF. The CDR3 DNA reads as TGTGCCAGCAGCCCCCAAAGCTCCTACAATGAGCAGTTCTTC.

The V gene is TRBV20-1, the J gene TRBJ2-7; 7 nucleotides match TRBD2. The CDR3 is 15 residues long. V dropped 0 bases and J dropped 2; count of bases not matched to a gene: 7. CDR1 is DFQATT, CDR2 SNEGSKA, per germline (reference sequence). DNA for the CDR3: TGCAGTGCTAGAGATGGGGCTAGCGGAACCTACGAGCAGTACTTC. This translates into CSARDGASGTYEQYF.

In its sample, this clone was seen many times. The CDR3 region is CASSLGVKYAFF. In nucleotides, the CDR3 is TGTGCCAGCAGCTTGGGGGTGAAGTATGCTTTCTTT. V is TRBV5-6 and J is TRBJ1-1; D ambiguous. The CDR3 has 12 residues. The V gene lost 0 bases and the J gene lost 11 bases, with 11 bases spanning the gap. CDR1 is SGHDT and CDR2 is YYEEEE in the germline V gene.

The sample holds many counts of this clone. This sequence joins TRBV7-9 and TRBJ1-1; D is ambiguous. The CDR3 spans 12 residues. V was trimmed by 10 bases and J by 1 base, leaving 10 bases between them. The germline CDR1 and CDR2 sequences are SEHNR and FQNEAQ (reference sequence). CDR3 nucleotides: TGTGCCACCCTAAAAGCGAACACTGAAGCTTTCTTT. Protein sequence: CATLKANTEAFF.

This clone was found a few times. This chain uses TRBV20-1 with TRBJ2-7; TRBD2 matches at 15 bases. CDR1 and CDR2 (germline): DFQATT, SNEGSKA (reference sequence). This CDR3 has 16 residues. V gave up 5 bases and J gave up 0 bases; unmatched junction bases: 5. CDR3 residues: CSAGTSGRLSSYEQYF. For the CDR3, the DNA is TGCAGTGCTGGGACTAGCGGGAGGCTCAGCTCCTACGAGCAGTACTTC.

This clone was detected many times. The chain has TRBV24-1 and TRBJ2-1; 12 bases agree with TRBD2. CDR1 and CDR2 (germline): KGHDR, SFDVKD. The CDR3 sequence is 18 residues long. With 3 bases clipped from V and 8 bases from J, the junction kept 13 bases outside the gene matches. The CDR3: CATSDPTSGRMIGYEQFF. The DNA of the CDR3 is TGTGCCACCAGTGATCCAACTAGCGGGAGGATGATTGGGTATGAGCAGTTCTTC.

V usage is TRBV5-6 and J usage is TRBJ2-1; TRBD2 matches at 7 bases. Germline V gene sequence: CDR1 SGHDT, CDR2 YYEEEE. V shed 5 bases, J shed 10 bases, and the junction held 6 bases outside the gene matches. This CDR3 is built from 12 residues. CDR3 sequence: CASSRLAVEQFF. CDR3 nucleotides: TGTGCCAGCAGTCGACTAGCCGTCGAGCAGTTCTTC.

This clone was detected a few times. The genes are TRBV24-1 and TRBJ2-7; no reliable D call. The CDR3 extends over 14 amino acids. Trimming took off 4 bases at V and 1 base at J, with 10 bases between the two ends. CDR1 and CDR2 from the germline V gene are KGHDR and SFDVKD. As DNA, the CDR3 is TGTGCCACCAGTGAATCTGGCAGGTCCTACGAGCAGTACTTC. It is translated as CATSESGRSYEQYF.

This clone has at least ten counts. The gene calls are TRBV14 and TRBJ1-1, with D perhaps matching TRBD1 (5 bases). V was cut by 4 bases and J by 3 bases, with 15 bases left in between. The CDR3 is 15 residues long. Germline lookup yields CDR1 SGHDN and CDR2 FVKESK. CDR3 bases: TGTGCCAGCAGCCCCGGGACGCATTCTTACACTGAAGCTTTCTTT. Protein sequence: CASSPGTHSYTEAFF.

This clone was detected a few times. The CDR3 loop reads CASSLRVSRENYNEQFF. Written as DNA, the CDR3 is TGTGCCAGCAGTTTACGGGTTTCCAGGGAGAATTACAATGAGCAGTTCTTC. The chain uses TRBV27 and TRBJ2-1; either TRBD1 or TRBD2 may supply D (5 bases each). The germline V gene encodes CDR1 MNHEY and CDR2 SMNVEV (reference sequence). This CDR3 comprises 17 residues. Trimming removed 2 bases at V and 4 bases at J, with 18 bases between.

The rearrangement links TRBV6-1 to TRBJ2-3; 8 positions agree with TRBD1. After removal of 6 bases from V and 2 bases from J, the junction contained 7 bases not matched to a gene. The V gene's germline CDR1 is MNHNS and CDR2 SASEGT. There are 15 residues in the CDR3. The CDR3: CASSRQGRSTDTQYF. Here the CDR3 DNA reads TGTGCCAGCAGCAGACAGGGGCGGTCCACAGATACGCAGTATTTT.